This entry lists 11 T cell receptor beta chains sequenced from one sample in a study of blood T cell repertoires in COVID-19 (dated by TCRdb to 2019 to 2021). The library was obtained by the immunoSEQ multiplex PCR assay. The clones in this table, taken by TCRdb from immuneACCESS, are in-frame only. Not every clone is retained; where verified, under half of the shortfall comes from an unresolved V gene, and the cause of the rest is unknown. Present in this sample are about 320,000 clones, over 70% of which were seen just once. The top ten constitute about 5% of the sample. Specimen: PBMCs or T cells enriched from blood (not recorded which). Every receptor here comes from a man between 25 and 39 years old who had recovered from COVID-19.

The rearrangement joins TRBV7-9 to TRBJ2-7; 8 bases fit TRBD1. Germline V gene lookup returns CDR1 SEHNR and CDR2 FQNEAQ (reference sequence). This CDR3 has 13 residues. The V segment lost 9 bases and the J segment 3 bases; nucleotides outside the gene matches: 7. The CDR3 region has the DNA TGTGCCAGTGGACAGGGTATGGGCTACGAGCAGTACTTC. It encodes CASGQGMGYEQYF.

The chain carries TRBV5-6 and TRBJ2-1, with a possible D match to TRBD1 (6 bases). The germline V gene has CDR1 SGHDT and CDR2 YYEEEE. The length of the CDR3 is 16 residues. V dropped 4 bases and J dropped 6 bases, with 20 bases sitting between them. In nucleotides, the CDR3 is TGTGCCAGCAGCCACCGGGTAGGGTGGGGGCTCAATGAGCAGTTCTTC. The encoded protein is CASSHRVGWGLNEQFF.

CDR3 sequence reads: CASSYKTGVEVRAFF. The DNA of the CDR3 is TGTGCCAGCAGTTACAAGACAGGGGTGGAAGTAAGAGCTTTCTTT. J is TRBJ1-1 and V is TRBV6-5; 8 bases fit TRBD1. The ends lost 2 bases at V and 10 bases at J; junction bases unmatched: 12. This CDR3 is built from 15 residues. Germline CDR1 MNHEY, CDR2 SVGAGI.

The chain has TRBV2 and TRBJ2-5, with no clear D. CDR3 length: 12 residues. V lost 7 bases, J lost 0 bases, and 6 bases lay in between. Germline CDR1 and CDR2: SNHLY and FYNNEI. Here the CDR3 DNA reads TGTGCCAGCATCCGTCACCAAGAGACCCAGTACTTC. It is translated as CASIRHQETQYF.

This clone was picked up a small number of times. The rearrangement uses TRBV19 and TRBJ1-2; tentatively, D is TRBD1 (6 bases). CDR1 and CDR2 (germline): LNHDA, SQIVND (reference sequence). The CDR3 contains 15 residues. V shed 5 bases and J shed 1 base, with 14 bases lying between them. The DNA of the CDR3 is TGTGCCAGTAGTTTCTGGACAGAGCTTAACTATGGCTACACCTTC. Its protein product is CASSFWTELNYGYTF.

CDR3: CASSLTDRQGGYTF. In DNA, the CDR3 is TGCGCCAGCAGCTTAACCGACCGACAGGGTGGCTACACCTTC. The rearrangement uses TRBV5-1 and TRBJ1-2; 7 nucleotides line up with TRBD1. V was pared by 2 bases and J by 7 bases, with 8 bases of the junction left unmatched. The length of the CDR3 is 14 residues. CDR1 is SGHRS, CDR2 YFSETQ, per germline. Complete variable domain (other parts from reference TRBV5-1 and TRBJ1-2): KAGVTQTPRYLIKTRGQQVTLSCSPISGHRSVSWYQQTPGQGLQFLFEYFSETQRNKGNFPGRFSGRQFSNSRSEMNVSTLELGDSALYLCASSLTDRQGGYTFGSGTRLTVV.

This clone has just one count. The CDR3 region is CASSGQGVKSPLHF. CDR3 bases: TGTGCCAGCAGCGGACAGGGGGTGAAGTCACCCCTCCACTTT. The rearrangement joins TRBV6-5 to TRBJ1-6; 10 nucleotides match TRBD1. There are 14 residues in the CDR3. Per the germline V gene, CDR1 is MNHEY and CDR2 is SVGAGI. V was pared by 6 bases and J by 10 bases, with 6 bases of the junction left unmatched.

For the CDR3, the DNA is TGTGCCAGCGGGAACAGGGGAAGCTCTGGAAACACCATATATTTT. This sequence encodes CASGNRGSSGNTIYF. This sequence joins TRBV7-9 and TRBJ1-3; 7 bases line up with TRBD1. The V gene end was trimmed by 8 bases and the J gene end by 0 bases; junction bases not matched to a gene: 7. This CDR3 comprises 15 residues. The germline CDR1 and CDR2 sequences are SEHNR and FQNEAQ (reference sequence).

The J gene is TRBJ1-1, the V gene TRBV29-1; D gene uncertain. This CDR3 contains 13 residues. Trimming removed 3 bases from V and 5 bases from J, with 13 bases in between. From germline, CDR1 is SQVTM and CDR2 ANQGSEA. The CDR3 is CSVDTLIQTEAFF. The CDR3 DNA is TGCAGCGTTGACACCCTGATTCAGACTGAAGCTTTCTTT.

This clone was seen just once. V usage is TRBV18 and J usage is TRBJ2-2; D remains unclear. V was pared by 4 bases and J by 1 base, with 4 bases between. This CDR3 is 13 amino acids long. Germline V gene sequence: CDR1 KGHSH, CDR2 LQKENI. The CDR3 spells CASSLRNTGELFF. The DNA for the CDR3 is TGTGCCAGCTCACTCAGGAACACCGGGGAGCTGTTTTTT.

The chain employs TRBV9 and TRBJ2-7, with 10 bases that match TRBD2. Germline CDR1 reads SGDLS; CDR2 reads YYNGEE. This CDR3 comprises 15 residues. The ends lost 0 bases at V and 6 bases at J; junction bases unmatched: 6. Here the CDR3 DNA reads TGTGCCAGCAGCGTAGAAGCGGGGGGGCCAGGCGAGCAGTACTTC. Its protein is CASSVEAGGPGEQYF.